The 10 T cell receptor beta chains reported below all come from one sample, sequenced in a study of OX40 agonist ivuxolimab in advanced cancers. Profiling relied on immunoSEQ multiplex PCR, and the TCRdb table lists in-frame clones only, not all of them. Of about 55,000 clones in the sample, more than 70% were seen once. The sample in question was CD4+ or CD8+ T cells sorted from blood, obtained in a trial of the OX40 agonist ivuxolimab. These receptors were collected from an adult with an advanced solid tumor such as melanoma, head and neck, liver or kidney cancer.

This clone was recorded once. V usage is TRBV27 and J usage is TRBJ1-2; no reliable D call. The CDR3 is made up of 14 amino acids. The ends were cut back, 3 bases at V and 4 bases at J, with 12 bases in the middle. CDR1 MNHEY and CDR2 SMNVEV come from the germline V gene (reference sequence). Here the CDR3 DNA reads TGTGCCAGCAGTTTTGATAGGGTTAGCTATGGCTACACCTTC. As protein: CASSFDRVSYGYTF.

The chain carries TRBV5-1 and TRBJ1-4; the D is unclear. V lost 0 bases and J 5 bases, leaving 11 bases between the germline ends. In germline, CDR1 is SGHRS, CDR2 YFSETQ. CDR3 length: 15 amino acids. This CDR3 is CASSLDGMGNEKLFF. As DNA, the CDR3 is TGCGCCAGCAGCTTGGATGGTATGGGGAATGAAAAACTGTTTTTT.

This clone was counted once. The rearrangement joins TRBV7-9 to TRBJ2-7; TRBD2 aligns across 8 bases. The ends lost 5 bases at V and 2 bases at J; junction bases unmatched: 20. The CDR3 length is 19 residues. Germline-derived CDR1 and CDR2 are SEHNR and FQNEAQ (reference sequence). The CDR3 here is CASSPRLVPGGNGAYEQYF. The CDR3 DNA reads as TGTGCCAGCAGCCCCCGATTAGTTCCGGGGGGGAATGGGGCCTACGAGCAGTACTTC.

The chain couples TRBV21-1 to TRBJ2-1; TRBD2, the table's D call, was not compared with the DNA. TRBV21-1 is classified as a pseudogene. The CDR3 is 20 residues long. CDR3 region: CASSKGSGLAGVFSSNEQFF. The DNA for the CDR3 is TGTGCCAGCAGCAAAGGCTCGGGACTAGCGGGAGTTTTTAGTTCCAATGAGCAGTTCTTC.

This chain connects TRBV5-1 to TRBJ1-1, with D unclear. CDR3 length equals 14 residues. Germline lookup yields CDR1 SGHRS and CDR2 YFSETQ. The V end was cut by 0 bases, the J end by 3 bases, with 9 bases between. In DNA form, the CDR3 reads TGCGCCAGCAGCTTGGAAAGAGGGTACACTGAAGCTTTCTTT. Translating gives CASSLERGYTEAFF.

The chain's CDR3 is CASRLAGGETQYF. DNA for the CDR3: TGCGCCAGCAGACTAGCGGGAGGAGAGACCCAGTACTTC. The rearrangement links TRBV5-1 to TRBJ2-5; 12 nucleotides line up with TRBD2. Germline V gene lookup returns CDR1 SGHRS and CDR2 YFSETQ. The trim removed 5 bases at V and 4 bases at J, leaving 0 bases unmatched. This CDR3 has 13 amino acids.

The V call is TRBV19, the J call TRBJ1-4, with D possibly TRBD1 on 5 matching bases. V lost 5 bases, J lost 6 bases, and 16 bases lay in between. Germline-derived CDR1 and CDR2 are LNHDA and SQIVND (reference sequence). This CDR3 has 15 amino acids. In DNA form, the CDR3 reads TGTGCCAGTAGTCCGACAGTACAAACGGATGAAAAACTGTTTTTT. Translation: CASSPTVQTDEKLFF.

This chain joins TRBV29-1 and TRBJ2-1; D is unresolved. The CDR3 is made up of 14 amino acids. Germline V gene sequence: CDR1 SQVTM, CDR2 ANQGSEA. Trimming removed 4 bases from V and 3 bases from J, with 13 bases in between. CDR3 loop: CSVVVQANYNEQFF. The CDR3 DNA reads as TGCAGCGTTGTGGTCCAGGCAAACTACAATGAGCAGTTCTTC.

This chain uses TRBV5-6 with TRBJ1-5, with 7 bases identical to TRBD1. CDR3 length: 15 amino acids. V was pared by 4 bases and J by 7 bases, with 11 bases of the junction left unmatched. CDR1 SGHDT and CDR2 YYEEEE come from the germline V gene. CDR3 coding DNA: TGTGCCAGCAGCCTGGGGGCAGGGGGTCGGCAGCCCCAGCATTTT. This codes for CASSLGAGGRQPQHF. Together with reference TRBV5-6 and TRBJ1-5, the CDR3 gives the full variable domain: DAGVTQSPTHLIKTRGQQVTLRCSPKSGHDTVSWYQQALGQGPQFIFQYYEEEERQRGNFPDRFSGHQFPNYSSELNVNALLLGDSALYLCASSLGAGGRQPQHFGDGTRLSIL.

The chain has TRBV11-3 and TRBJ2-1, with TRBD2 matching over 9 bases. The CDR3 is made up of 18 amino acids. Germline trimming cut 6 bases from V and 5 bases from J; bases unmatched to any gene: 17. Germline V gene sequence: CDR1 SGHNT, CDR2 YENEEA. The CDR3 nucleotides read TGTGCCAGCAGACCTTTGCGGGAGGGCCTCTCCCACAACAATGAGCAGTTCTTC. Amino acids: CASRPLREGLSHNNEQFF.